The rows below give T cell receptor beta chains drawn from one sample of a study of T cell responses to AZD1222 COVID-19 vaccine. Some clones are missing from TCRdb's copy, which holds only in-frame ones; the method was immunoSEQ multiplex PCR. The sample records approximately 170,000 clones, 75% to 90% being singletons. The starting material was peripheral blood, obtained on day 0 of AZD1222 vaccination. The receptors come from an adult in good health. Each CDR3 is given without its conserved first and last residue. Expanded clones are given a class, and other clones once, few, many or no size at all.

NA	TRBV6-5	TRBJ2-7	ASSSLLGYEQY
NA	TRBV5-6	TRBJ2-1	ASSLGSGNEQF
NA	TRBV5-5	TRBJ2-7	ASSLAGEYEQY
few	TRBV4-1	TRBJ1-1	ASSQEPGFRIEAF
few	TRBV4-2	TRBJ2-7	ASSQGGVGVDEQY
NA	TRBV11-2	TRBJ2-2	ASSSGFQGATGELF
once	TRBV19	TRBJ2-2	ASSDYRLTNTGELF
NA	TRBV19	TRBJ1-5	ASSIWYNSNQPQH
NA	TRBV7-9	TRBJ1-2	ASSFVGGFGYT
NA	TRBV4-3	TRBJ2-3	ASSQGGATDTQY
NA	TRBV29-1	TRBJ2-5	SVAPRLKEETQY
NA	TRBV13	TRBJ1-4	ASSLGRAATNEKLF